These 32 T cell receptor beta chains were all obtained from the same sample, sequenced in a study of blood T cell repertoires in COVID-19. Profiled with immunoSEQ multiplex PCR; TCRdb holds only in-frame clones, not every one. The sample shows roughly 500,000 clones, roughly 87% of them seen only once. Sequencing was carried out using peripheral blood. Receptor source: a man between 18 and 35 years old with COVID-19, enrolled during active disease.

The J gene is TRBJ2-1, the V gene TRBV10-2; D is perhaps TRBD1 (5 bases). Germline V gives CDR1 WSHSY, CDR2 SAAADI. The CDR3 loop spans 13 amino acids. The ends were cut back, 6 bases at V and 7 bases at J, with 13 bases in the middle. DNA for the CDR3: TGCGCCAGCAGCGCGCAGGGTTATAATGAGCAGTTCTTC. Amino acid sequence: CASSAQGYNEQFF.

This chain uses TRBV29-1 with TRBJ2-1; 9 bases are a match to TRBD2. V shed 3 bases, J shed 7 bases, and the junction held 10 bases outside the gene matches. The CDR3 covers 15 residues. CDR1 SQVTM and CDR2 ANQGSEA come from the germline V gene. CDR3 residues: CSVEGGRARRNEQFF. The DNA of the CDR3 is TGCAGCGTTGAGGGCGGGAGGGCCCGGCGGAATGAGCAGTTCTTC.

The V gene is TRBV15, the J gene TRBJ1-5; 7 nucleotides agree with TRBD1. The CDR3 extends over 15 amino acids. CDR1 and CDR2 from the germline V gene are LNHNV and YYDKDF (reference sequence). Trimming removed 1 base from V and 7 bases from J; junction bases left unmatched: 7. CDR3: CATSRATGVRQPQHF. CDR3 DNA: TGTGCCACCAGCAGAGCTACAGGGGTGCGACAGCCCCAGCATTTT. Full variable domain (rest looked up from reference TRBV15 and TRBJ1-5): DAMVIQNPRYQVTQFGKPVTLSCSQTLNHNVMYWYQQKSSQAPKLLFHYYDKDFNNEADTPDNFQSRRPNTSFCFLDIRSPGLGDTAMYLCATSRATGVRQPQHFGDGTRLSIL.

The CDR3 loop is CASSLAGSGGEEKLFF. CDR3 DNA sequence: TGTGCCAGCAGCTTGGCTGGGTCGGGGGGTGAGGAAAAACTGTTTTTT. The rearrangement uses TRBV5-5 and TRBJ1-4, with D perhaps TRBD1 (5 bases). Between the trimmed V and J ends, which lost 0 bases and 8 bases, there was a span of 17 bases. CDR3 size: 16 residues. Germline assignment: CDR1 SGHKS and CDR2 YYEKEE (reference sequence).

The chain uses TRBV11-2 and TRBJ2-7; D is ambiguous. The CDR3 length is 12 residues. Germline V gene data show CDR1 as SGHAT and CDR2 as FQNNGV. With 7 bases removed from V and 1 base from J, the gap between germline ends came to 8 bases. CDR3 nucleotide sequence: TGTGCCAGCACCTCAGGATCCTACGAGCAGTACTTC. Translated: CASTSGSYEQYF.

This clone was observed a single time. J is TRBJ2-7 and V is TRBV6-1, with 8 nucleotides matching TRBD2. Trimming took 3 bases from V and 2 from J; bases not matched to a gene: 6. This CDR3 has 15 residues. The germline V gene has CDR1 MNHNS and CDR2 SASEGT. The CDR3: CASSEVLAVTYEQYF. The CDR3 nucleotides are TGTGCCAGCAGTGAGGTACTAGCGGTTACCTACGAGCAGTACTTC.

The chain employs TRBV4-1 and TRBJ1-3; D unresolved. V was shortened by 4 bases and J by 0 bases, with 7 bases between the two germline ends. Germline V CDR1 and CDR2: MGHRA, YSYEKL. The CDR3 loop spans 14 amino acids. CDR3 residues: CASSPVYSGNTIYF. CDR3 in DNA: TGCGCCAGCAGCCCGGTATACTCTGGAAACACCATATATTTT.

This clone was observed once. The chain uses TRBV2 and TRBJ2-5; D may be TRBD2 (6 bases). Per germline, CDR1 SNHLY and CDR2 FYNNEI. V lost 3 bases and J lost 5, with 16 bases in between. There are 15 residues in the CDR3. In DNA form, the CDR3 reads TGTGCCAGCAGTGATCCACCGGGAGATTTGGAGACCCAGTACTTC. Translation gives CASSDPPGDLETQYF.

The V gene is TRBV20-1, the J gene TRBJ2-6, with TRBD2 matching over 7 bases. The CDR3 sequence is 17 residues long. V shed 3 bases and J 0 bases; nucleotides not matched to a gene: 8. CDR1 DFQATT and CDR2 SNEGSKA come from the germline V gene (reference sequence). The CDR3 reads CSASLGGVSSGANVLTF. CDR3 nucleotide sequence: TGCAGTGCTAGTCTGGGGGGGGTCTCCTCTGGGGCCAACGTCCTGACTTTC.

The table lists this clone with a few counts. The V gene is TRBV5-1, the J gene TRBJ2-1; 12 bases match TRBD2. The CDR3 covers 18 residues. Per germline, CDR1 SGHRS and CDR2 YFSETQ. With 2 bases clipped from V and 0 bases from J, the junction kept 6 bases outside the gene matches. DNA of the CDR3: TGCGCCAGCAGCTTAGCGACTAGCGGGAGTTTCTCCTACAATGAGCAGTTCTTC. Its protein is CASSLATSGSFSYNEQFF.

This sequence joins TRBV4-1 and TRBJ2-7; no definite D call. V was trimmed by 3 bases and J by 3 bases, leaving 9 bases between them. The CDR3 covers 13 residues. The V gene's germline CDR1 is MGHRA and CDR2 YSYEKL. As DNA, the CDR3 is TGCGCCAGCAGCCACCAAGCCGACTACGAGCAGTACTTC. It is translated as CASSHQADYEQYF.

This clone was seen only once. The chain links TRBV6-1 to TRBJ2-7; TRBD2 is a possible D gene (6 bases). The germline V and J ends were trimmed by 0 bases and 5 bases, with 14 bases remaining between them. Germline V gives CDR1 MNHNS, CDR2 SASEGT. CDR3 length: 15 amino acids. The CDR3 region has the DNA TGTGCCAGCAGTGAAGCGCTTGGAGGGTGGGACGAGCAGTACTTC. Residues: CASSEALGGWDEQYF.

The table lists this clone with a count of one. This chain connects TRBV7-8 to TRBJ1-3; unclear D gene. The germline V gene has CDR1 SGHVS and CDR2 FQNEAQ. Trimming shortened V by 7 bases and J by 1 base, and 17 bases separated the two germline ends. The CDR3 length is 16 residues. In nucleotides, the CDR3 is TGTGCCAGCACCCCGGCGGTTGGATCATCTGGAAACACCATATATTTT. The encoded protein is CASTPAVGSSGNTIYF.

The chain links TRBV12-3 or TRBV12-4 to TRBJ2-7; a weak D match, TRBD2 (5 bases). The V gene lost 3 bases and the J gene lost 5 bases, with 11 bases spanning the gap. The CDR3 contains 13 residues. CDR3 DNA: TGTGCCAGCAGTTTCCCGTACGGGGACGAGCAGTACTTC. Amino acids: CASSFPYGDEQYF.

This rearrangement joins TRBV19 to TRBJ2-1; TRBD2 aligns across 10 bases. Germline V lookup: CDR1 LNHDA, CDR2 SQIVND (reference sequence). CDR3 size: 19 residues. Losses at the gene ends were 7 bases for V and 1 base for J; bases not matched to a gene: 16. In DNA form, the CDR3 reads TGTGCCAGTACCCTAGACTCGGTAGCGGGGGGCCTATCCTACAATGAGCAGTTCTTC. Its protein product is CASTLDSVAGGLSYNEQFF.

The chain employs TRBV6-6 and TRBJ2-2, with D perhaps matching TRBD1 (5 bases). Trimming shortened V by 4 bases and J by 3 bases, and 12 bases separated the two germline ends. Germline V gives CDR1 MNHNY, CDR2 SVGAGI (reference sequence). This CDR3 is built from 15 residues. CDR3 residues: CASSWGRSYTGELFF. The CDR3 DNA is TGTGCCAGCAGTTGGGGCAGGTCCTACACCGGGGAGCTGTTTTTT.

The genes are TRBV6-2 or TRBV6-3 and TRBJ1-1; the D is unclear. Germline V gene sequence: CDR1 MNHEY, CDR2 SVGEGT. This CDR3 is built from 14 residues. The ends were cut back, 8 bases at V and 4 bases at J, with 17 bases in the middle. CDR3 bases: TGTGCCAGCCGCCGGCTTGACGGGTCCACTGAAGCTTTCTTT. Translating gives CASRRLDGSTEAFF.

V is TRBV24-1 and J is TRBJ2-2, with TRBD1 matching 10 bases. The CDR3 is 17 residues long. Germline V lookup: CDR1 KGHDR, CDR2 SFDVKD. With 4 bases clipped from V and 6 bases from J, the junction kept 10 bases outside the gene matches. In DNA, the CDR3 is TGTGCCACCAGTGACCCCCGGGACAGGGGCGTTTCCGGGGAGCTGTTTTTT. Amino acids: CATSDPRDRGVSGELFF.

The V gene is TRBV18, the J gene TRBJ2-5; TRBD2 aligns across 11 bases. The trim removed 4 bases at V and 4 bases at J, leaving 2 bases unmatched. CDR3 length: 14 amino acids. The germline V gene has CDR1 KGHSH and CDR2 LQKENI. CDR3 coding DNA: TGTGCCAGCTCACGGGGGACTAGCGGAGAGACCCAGTACTTC. Translated: CASSRGTSGETQYF.

The CDR3 sequence is CASIPSGGAGSDTQYF. The DNA for the CDR3 is TGTGCCAGCATCCCTAGCGGGGGGGCCGGTTCAGATACGCAGTATTTT. The J gene is TRBJ2-3, the V gene TRBV6-8; 12 bases fit TRBD2. V gave up 7 bases and J gave up 4 bases; unmatched junction bases: 9. The germline gives CDR1 MNHGY, CDR2 SAAAGT. This CDR3 comprises 16 residues.

The chain recombines TRBV24-1 with TRBJ2-3; D might be TRBD2 (6 bases). Germline values: CDR1 KGHDR, CDR2 SFDVKD. V was shortened by 7 bases and J by 4 bases, with 11 bases between the two germline ends. The CDR3 is made up of 13 amino acids. CDR3: CATSGTPPDTQYF. CDR3 bases: TGTGCCACCAGCGGGACTCCACCAGATACGCAGTATTTT.

This chain links TRBV10-3 with TRBJ2-7, with 7 bases aligning to TRBD2. The CDR3 consists of 13 residues. CDR1 and CDR2 (germline): ENHRY, SYGVKD. V shed 8 bases and J 2 bases; nucleotides not matched to a gene: 6. For the CDR3, the DNA is TGTGCCATCCATTTAGCGGGCGCCTACGAGCAGTACTTC. As protein: CAIHLAGAYEQYF.

The sample holds a few counts of this clone. The DNA for the CDR3 is TGTGCCAGCAGTGCCGAAACTCGGGTCTCCCTCCACTTT. Residues: CASSAETRVSLHF. The V gene is TRBV2, the J gene TRBJ1-6; D not resolved. Deletions cut 4 bases from V and 14 bases from J, with 15 bases between. The CDR3 is 13 residues long. The V gene's germline CDR1 is SNHLY and CDR2 FYNNEI.

This chain uses TRBV11-2 with TRBJ2-7; the D gene is possibly TRBD2 (5 bases). The ends were cut back, 1 base at V and 4 bases at J, with 17 bases in the middle. CDR3 size: 16 residues. Germline loops: CDR1 SGHAT, CDR2 FQNNGV. The CDR3 loop reads CASSLGSPGIRYEQYF. CDR3 coding DNA: TGTGCCAGCAGCTTAGGTAGCCCCGGGATCCGGTACGAGCAGTACTTC.

The chain carries TRBV5-1 and TRBJ1-3, with TRBD1 matching over 8 bases. The CDR3 extends over 16 amino acids. The ends lost 4 bases at V and 3 bases at J; junction bases unmatched: 9. Germline V gene sequence: CDR1 SGHRS, CDR2 YFSETQ. CDR3 region: CASSPRTGSGGNTIYF. The CDR3 DNA sequence: TGCGCCAGCAGCCCGCGGACAGGGTCAGGTGGAAACACCATATATTTT.

This chain links TRBV19 with TRBJ1-2; TRBD1 is a possible D gene (5 bases). From germline, CDR1 is LNHDA and CDR2 SQIVND (reference sequence). This CDR3 spans 11 amino acids. V lost 11 bases and J 8 bases, leaving 15 bases between the germline ends. The CDR3 DNA follows: TGTGCCCTTAGGGGAGGTGCCGGCTACACCTTC. Translation gives CALRGGAGYTF.

In its sample, this clone was seen a few times. The chain links TRBV12-3 or TRBV12-4 to TRBJ1-1; 7 nucleotides align to TRBD1. Unmatched junction bases numbered 4, after V lost 5 bases and J lost 4 bases. This CDR3 comprises 13 residues. This CDR3 reads CASSLTGATEAFF. CDR3 in DNA: TGTGCCAGCAGTCTCACAGGGGCCACTGAAGCTTTCTTT.

The V call is TRBV7-6, the J call TRBJ2-1, with D perhaps matching TRBD1 (5 bases). The V end was cut by 5 bases, the J end by 15 bases, with 20 bases between. Germline CDR1 SGHVS, CDR2 FNYEAQ. This CDR3 is 13 amino acids long. CDR3 loop: CASSRLTGPEWFF. CDR3 DNA: TGTGCCAGCAGCCGACTCACAGGACCCGAGTGGTTCTTC.

The rearrangement links TRBV24-1 to TRBJ2-2; maybe TRBD1 (6 bases). V was clipped by 10 bases and J by 1 base, with 6 bases between them. Germline CDR1 KGHDR, CDR2 SFDVKD. This CDR3 spans 12 amino acids. CDR3: CATGQNTGELFF. CDR3 sequence (DNA): TGTGCCACGGGACAGAACACCGGGGAGCTGTTTTTT.

This chain links TRBV19 with TRBJ1-2; D may be TRBD1 (6 bases). CDR3 length: 15 amino acids. In germline, CDR1 is LNHDA, CDR2 SQIVND (reference sequence). Trimming shortened V by 7 bases and J by 0 bases, and 15 bases separated the two germline ends. The CDR3 nucleotides are TGTGCCAGTACCCTACGGACAGTCCCTAACTATGGCTACACCTTC. It encodes CASTLRTVPNYGYTF. The variable domain in full, completed from reference TRBV19 and TRBJ1-2, reads DGGITQSPKYLFRKEGQNVTLSCEQNLNHDAMYWYRQDPGQGLRLIYYSQIVNDFQKGDIAEGYSVSREKKESFPLTVTSAQKNPTAFYLCASTLRTVPNYGYTFGSGTRLTVV.

The sample holds one count of this clone. The gene calls are TRBV12-3 or TRBV12-4 and TRBJ1-2; D uncertain. The CDR3 runs 13 residues. Trimming removed 3 bases from V and 0 bases from J, with 5 bases in between. CDR3 nucleotides: TGTGCCAGCAGTTTGAACACTAACTATGGCTACACCTTC. It specifies CASSLNTNYGYTF.

The V and J genes are TRBV24-1 and TRBJ2-1; 8 nucleotides agree with TRBD2. V dropped 4 bases and J dropped 8; count of bases not matched to a gene: 9. The CDR3 is 15 amino acids. Germline loops: CDR1 KGHDR, CDR2 SFDVKD. CDR3 sequence (DNA): TGTGCCACCAGTGAGACCGGGACTAGGTTCGATGAGCAGTTCTTC. Translating gives CATSETGTRFDEQFF.